These 8 T cell receptor beta chains were sequenced from one sample in a study of T-cell reconstitution after alpha-beta-depleted transplantation in children listed by TCRdb under 2016. Per the publication, the treatment or condition label means: allogeneic hematopoietic cell transplantation with graft depleted of TCRalphabeta T cells and CD19 B cells. The library was produced with PCR. The run used an Illumina HiSeq 2500. To normalize quantification of the TCRbeta repertoire, the TCR libraries were built with molecular barcoding that relied on unique molecular identifiers. Using fastp trimming at Q25 and MiXCR clonotype assembly, TCRdb reanalyzed the public sequencing data and kept in-frame beta chains. CDR3 protein duplicates are merged, each entry listing the most common genes and DNA. The sample table contains roughly 570,000 distinct CDR3 sequences; only one count was recorded for 25% to 30% of them. About 35% of the sample belongs to the ten largest clones.

Sequencing was performed on PBMCs, taken before TCRalphabeta/CD19-depleted stem cell transplant. Receptors originate from a boy under two years old with Wiskott-Aldrich syndrome, due to receive a stem cell transplant.

This clonotype has only a few counts. The genes are TRBV27 and TRBJ1-1, with TRBD1 matching 9 bases. This CDR3 spans 15 amino acids. Germline values: CDR1 MNHEY, CDR2 SMNVEV (reference sequence). V lost 5 bases and J lost 4; bases outside the gene matches: 8. In DNA form, the CDR3 reads TGTGCCAGCAGTCGGGGACAGGGATTTGGCACTGAAGCTTTCTTT. It specifies CASSRGQGFGTEAFF.

The chain carries TRBV20-1 and TRBJ2-1; D is possibly TRBD1 (5 bases). Germline lookup yields CDR1 DFQATT and CDR2 SNEGSKA (reference sequence). V was clipped by 8 bases and J by 7 bases, with 21 bases between them. The CDR3 totals 14 residues. CDR3 region: CSSRAYQGSNEQFF. The DNA of the CDR3 is TGCAGTTCCCGAGCCTACCAGGGATCGAATGAGCAGTTCTTC.

This chain connects TRBV12-3 or TRBV12-4 to TRBJ2-1, with TRBD2 identical over 9 bases. Unmatched junction bases numbered 4, after V lost 3 bases and J lost 4 bases. This CDR3 is 15 amino acids long. The CDR3 loop is CASSFASGVYNEQFF. The CDR3 DNA is TGTGCCAGCAGTTTTGCTAGCGGGGTTTACAATGAGCAGTTCTTC.

The rearrangement links TRBV12-3 or TRBV12-4 to TRBJ2-7, with a tentative D call TRBD2 (6 bases). V shed 3 bases and J shed 3 bases, with 9 bases lying between them. This CDR3 region has 13 residues. The DNA for the CDR3 is TGTGCCAGCAGTTTTGCGGAGGGCTACGAGCAGTACTTC. Its translation is CASSFAEGYEQYF.

The chain combines TRBV15 with TRBJ1-4; D remains ambiguous. This CDR3 is 14 amino acids long. V lost 5 bases and J 8 bases, leaving 15 bases between the germline ends. Germline V gene data show CDR1 as LNHNV and CDR2 as YYDKDF (reference sequence). Here the CDR3 reads CATSGVEGGEKLFF. Here the CDR3 DNA reads TGTGCCACCAGCGGGGTTGAGGGTGGAGAAAAACTGTTTTTT.

The V gene is TRBV6-1, the J gene TRBJ2-3; D is uncertain. Germline values: CDR1 MNHNS, CDR2 SASEGT. The CDR3 runs 12 residues. The ends were cut back, 9 bases at V and 3 bases at J, with 10 bases in the middle. The CDR3 DNA follows: TGTGCCAGTACCGGAGCTACAGATACGCAGTATTTT. Protein sequence: CASTGATDTQYF.

V gene TRBV7-2 combines with J gene TRBJ2-3; D is ambiguous. The CDR3 extends over 15 amino acids. The germline V and J ends were trimmed by 4 bases and 2 bases, with 13 bases remaining between them. Germline CDR1 reads SGHTA; CDR2 reads FQGNSA. The CDR3 sequence is CASSSIDTVTDTQYF. In nucleotides, the CDR3 is TGTGCCAGCAGCTCAATTGACACAGTCACAGATACGCAGTATTTT.

This clonotype was seen at least ten times. The J gene is TRBJ2-7, the V gene TRBV5-1; the match to TRBD1 covers 8 bases. Per the germline V gene, CDR1 is SGHRS and CDR2 is YFSETQ. The CDR3 covers 14 residues. With V trimmed by 4 bases and J by 4 bases, 7 bases remained unmatched. The CDR3: CASSPWTGSYEQYF. CDR3 in DNA: TGCGCCAGCAGCCCCTGGACAGGGTCATACGAGCAGTACTTC.